This TCR beta chain stems from a study of blood T cell repertoires in COVID-19. Overall study context: Samples representing acute and convalescent COVID-19 were sourced from the United States, Italy and Spain. PBMCs, B-cell-depleted T cells, or T cells were the source of the cDNA or gDNA that made up the material.

Study processing details: Reference gene primers were amplified, and this amplification served to estimate nucleated cell counts. Using immunoSEQ multiplex PCR, the repertoire was profiled, and TCRdb retains in-frame clones only, with some absent. V and J calls and clone size are copied from that table; D and trimming were computed from the DNA. This table holds under 150,000 clones, approximately 85% found once. The V gene's germline CDR1 is KGHDR and CDR2 SFDVKD. V was pared by 3 bases and J by 5 bases, with 3 bases of the junction left unmatched. The CDR3 extends over 13 amino acids. The sequencing sample was made of peripheral blood. This TCR came from a man between 40 and 49 years old with acute or convalescent COVID-19. The V and J genes are TRBV24-1 and TRBJ2-7, with 7 positions matching TRBD1. The CDR3 protein is CATSDATGDEQYF. The CDR3 coding sequence is TGTGCCACCAGTGATGCTACAGGGGACGAGCAGTACTTC.